The source of this T cell receptor beta chain is a study of T cells after posttransplantation cyclophosphamide. Busulfan-fludarabine conditioning, marrow transplant, and cyclophosphamide on days +3 and +4 were administered. The CDR3 length is 12 residues. The V end was cut by 1 base, the J end by 5 bases, with 6 bases between. Per germline, CDR1 MNHNY and CDR2 SVGAGI (reference sequence). The repertoire was sequenced with immunoSEQ multiplex PCR; TCRdb's copy has only in-frame clones and lacks some. The sample lists about 6,500 clones, approximately 82% occurring once. The starting material was CD8+ T cells sorted from PBMCs, obtained 1404 days after allogeneic stem cell transplant with posttransplant cyclophosphamide. This TCR was recovered from a female patient aged 50-59 years who received an allogeneic stem cell transplant from a related donor, was CMV-positive, and had no GVHD. Some T cells may be transferred from the graft donor. This chain joins TRBV6-6 and TRBJ2-7, with D tentatively TRBD2 (5 bases). The CDR3 DNA reads as TGTGCCAGCAGTTACTTCGGGAACGAGCAGTACTTC. This encodes CASSYFGNEQYF.